Sequencing of this T cell receptor (beta chain) was carried out in a study of Graves' ophthalmopathy and Graves' hyperthyroidism. General study results and limits: Clonotypes were expanded in thyroid at above 0.001 frequency, and most also appeared in blood.

Amplification targeted the TCR beta CDR3 regions, with RNA transcripts as the source material. After a first-round RT-PCR with HTBI primers, a second-round multiplex PCR was run. TCRdb called the multiplex PCR reads again in MiXCR, with one record for every CDR3 protein. This sample yields over a million distinct CDR3 sequences, of which less than 45% are seen a single time; roughly 10% belongs to the top ten. The hyperthyroidism patients, aged 18 to 65, had been newly diagnosed, with under 2 months' duration. Clinicians diagnosed using symptoms, serum thyroxine, TRAb, thyroid ultrasound and orbital computed tomography. The CDR3 has 14 amino acids. CDR1 and CDR2 from the germline V gene are KGHDR and SFDVKD. V gave up 1 base and J gave up 5 bases, with 10 bases separating them. This clonotype was seen repeatedly, ten times or more. Its antigen is as yet unknown.

The chain has TRBV24-1 and TRBJ2-5; a weak D match, TRBD2 (6 bases). Sample: peripheral blood or thyroid tissue (not recorded which). This TCR was sampled from an adult man with Graves' hyperthyroidism. CDR3: CATSDFRGTETQYF. The CDR3 DNA is TGTGCCACCAGTGATTTTCGGGGGACGGAGACCCAGTACTTC.